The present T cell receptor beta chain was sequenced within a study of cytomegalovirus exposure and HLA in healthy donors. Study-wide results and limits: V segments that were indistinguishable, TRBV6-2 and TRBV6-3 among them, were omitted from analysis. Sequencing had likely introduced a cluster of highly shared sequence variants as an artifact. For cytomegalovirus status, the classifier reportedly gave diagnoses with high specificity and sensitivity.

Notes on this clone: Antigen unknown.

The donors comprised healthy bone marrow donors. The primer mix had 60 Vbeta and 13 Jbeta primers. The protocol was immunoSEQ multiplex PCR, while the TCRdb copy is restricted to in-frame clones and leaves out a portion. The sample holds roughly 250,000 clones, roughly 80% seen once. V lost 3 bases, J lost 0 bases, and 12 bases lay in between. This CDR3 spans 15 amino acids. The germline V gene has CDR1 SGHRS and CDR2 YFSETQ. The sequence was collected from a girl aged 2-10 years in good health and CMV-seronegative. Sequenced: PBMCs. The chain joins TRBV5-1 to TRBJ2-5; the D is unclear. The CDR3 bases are TGCGCCAGCAGCTCCCTCTTGGCGGACCAAGAGACCCAGTACTTC. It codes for CASSSLLADQETQYF. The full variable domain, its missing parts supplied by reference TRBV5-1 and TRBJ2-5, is KAGVTQTPRYLIKTRGQQVTLSCSPISGHRSVSWYQQTPGQGLQFLFEYFSETQRNKGNFPGRFSGRQFSNSRSEMNVSTLELGDSALYLCASSSLLADQETQYFGPGTRLLVL.